The 3 T cell receptor beta chains below were found in one sample sequenced in a study of T-cell reconstitution after alpha-beta-depleted transplantation in children. TCRbeta library construction was performed incorporating unique molecular identifiers. TCRdb redid the calling of the PCR reads with MiXCR, one entry per CDR3 protein. The sample lists 400,000 to 550,000 distinct CDR3 sequences; approximately 10% were seen once. This specimen consisted of PBMCs, obtained before TCRalphabeta/CD19-depleted stem cell transplant. These receptors originate from a child aged 2 to 10 with inherited bone marrow failure, due to receive a stem cell transplant.

This clonotype was found a few times. The rearrangement uses TRBV7-6 and TRBJ2-1; 14 bases are a match to TRBD2. The CDR3 totals 17 residues. Germline V gene lookup returns CDR1 SGHVS and CDR2 FNYEAQ. V trimming: 0 bases; J trimming: 6 bases; junction bases outside the gene matches: 4. Written as DNA, the CDR3 is TGTGCCAGCAGCTTAGCGGGGACTAGCGGGAGCCTCAATGAGCAGTTCTTC. This encodes CASSLAGTSGSLNEQFF.

This clonotype showed up just a few times. J is TRBJ2-6 and V is TRBV28, with no clear D. Germline CDR1 MDHEN, CDR2 SYDVKM. V was shortened by 5 bases and J by 1 base, with 12 bases between the two germline ends. The CDR3 runs to 16 residues. Written as DNA, the CDR3 is TGTGCCAGCAGTATAAAGGCGGCGTCTGGGGCCAACGTCCTGACTTTC. Its translation: CASSIKAASGANVLTF. The entire variable domain, with the rest obtained from reference TRBV28 and TRBJ2-6, is as follows: DVKVTQSSRYLVKRTGEKVFLECVQDMDHENMFWYRQDPGLGLRLIYFSYDVKMKEKGDIPEGYSVSREKKERFSLILESASTNQTSMYLCASSIKAASGANVLTFGAGSRLTVL.

This clonotype was picked up many times. The CDR3 sequence: CAISVWNYTYEQYF. For the CDR3, the DNA is TGTGCCATCAGTGTTTGGAACTACACCTACGAGCAGTACTTC. The genes are TRBV10-3 and TRBJ2-7; D ambiguous. The CDR3 totals 14 residues. Germline lookup yields CDR1 ENHRY and CDR2 SYGVKD. Trimming took 4 bases from V and 2 from J, leaving 12 bases between them.